The 22 T cell receptor beta chains presented below share a single source sample, sequenced in a study of cytomegalovirus exposure and HLA in healthy donors. It was with 60 Vbeta and 13 Jbeta primers that the PCR ran. The method was immunoSEQ multiplex PCR; TCRdb's version includes in-frame clones alone and lacks a portion of them. The data hold about 100,000 clones, with 75% to 90% observed a single time. The sample comprised PBMCs. These receptors came from a man aged 25 to 45 in good health and CMV-seronegative.

The chain carries TRBV10-3 and TRBJ1-2; 10 nucleotides match TRBD1. Germline CDR1 and CDR2: ENHRY and SYGVKD. After removal of 7 bases from V and 2 bases from J, the junction contained 4 bases not matched to a gene. CDR3 size: 14 residues. The CDR3 DNA follows: TGTGCCATCACTGGACAGGGGGTCAACTATGGCTACACCTTC. Its translation is CAITGQGVNYGYTF.

The chain couples TRBV28 to TRBJ1-1; unclear D gene. The CDR3 consists of 12 residues. Germline loops: CDR1 MDHEN, CDR2 SYDVKM. With 10 bases removed from V and 3 bases from J, the gap between germline ends came to 12 bases. This CDR3 reads CATGRGDTEAFF. In nucleotides, the CDR3 is TGTGCCACCGGACGGGGAGACACTGAAGCTTTCTTT.

This chain uses TRBV7-9 with TRBJ1-6; unclear D gene. With 3 bases removed from V and 1 base from J, the gap between germline ends came to 13 bases. The CDR3 contains 17 residues. Germline lookup yields CDR1 SEHNR and CDR2 FQNEAQ (reference sequence). The DNA for the CDR3 is TGTGCCAGCAGCTTCCATAGAGGAAGGTCCTATAATTCACCCCTCCACTTT. Translation gives CASSFHRGRSYNSPLHF. Complete variable domain (other parts from reference TRBV7-9 and TRBJ1-6): DTGVSQNPRHKITKRGQNVTFRCDPISEHNRLYWYRQTLGQGPEFLTYFQNEAQLEKSRLLSDRFSAERPKGSFSTLEIQRTEQGDSAMYLCASSFHRGRSYNSPLHFGNGTRLTVT.

This chain uses TRBV6-5 with TRBJ1-2; 10 bases line up with TRBD1. Germline CDR1 reads MNHEY; CDR2 reads SVGAGI. CDR3 length: 15 amino acids. J gave up 5 bases and V 2 bases, and 5 bases lay outside the gene matches. The CDR3 protein is CASSYRDRGWYGYTF. The CDR3 DNA sequence: TGTGCCAGCAGTTACCGGGACAGGGGATGGTATGGCTACACCTTC.

The chain recombines TRBV7-9 with TRBJ1-2, with TRBD1 as a possible D gene (6 bases). Germline lookup yields CDR1 SEHNR and CDR2 FQNEAQ (reference sequence). CDR3 length equals 12 residues. The germline V and J ends were trimmed by 5 bases and 4 bases, with 8 bases remaining between them. The CDR3 loop is CASSLGAYGYTF. Written as DNA, the CDR3 is TGTGCCAGCAGCCTGGGGGCCTATGGCTACACCTTC.

The rearrangement links TRBV28 to TRBJ2-1, with D perhaps matching TRBD2 (5 bases). The CDR3 covers 14 residues. The ends were cut back, 4 bases at V and 5 bases at J, with 12 bases in the middle. Germline V CDR1 and CDR2: MDHEN, SYDVKM. The CDR3 DNA reads TGTGCCAGCAGTTCCACGAGGGCGCACAATGAGCAGTTCTTC. It encodes CASSSTRAHNEQFF.

The chain combines TRBV6-5 with TRBJ2-7, with a weak D call TRBD2 (5 bases). V was pared by 11 bases and J by 0 bases, with 20 bases between. This CDR3 has 15 residues. Germline CDR1 and CDR2: MNHEY and SVGAGI. The CDR3 reads CAAARGLSSSYEQYF. The CDR3 coding sequence is TGTGCCGCCGCCCGGGGATTATCGAGCTCCTACGAGCAGTACTTC.

V and J are TRBV27 and TRBJ2-7, with 8 positions matching TRBD1. V lost 5 bases to trimming and J lost 3 bases; unmatched junction nucleotides: 3. The CDR3 spans 13 residues. Germline V gene lookup returns CDR1 MNHEY and CDR2 SMNVEV (reference sequence). CDR3 protein: CASSRQGYYEQYF. The CDR3 coding sequence is TGTGCCAGCAGTCGACAGGGGTACTACGAGCAGTACTTC.

The V call is TRBV2, the J call TRBJ2-6; possibly TRBD1 for D (6 bases). CDR3 length: 15 amino acids. V shed 2 bases and J shed 3 bases, with 8 bases lying between them. Germline assignment: CDR1 SNHLY and CDR2 FYNNEI. CDR3 nucleotides: TGTGCCAGCAGTGAACAGGGGATTGGGGCCAACGTCCTGACTTTC. It is translated as CASSEQGIGANVLTF.

This chain uses TRBV9 with TRBJ1-1; 7 positions agree with TRBD1. V was clipped by 2 bases and J by 3 bases; unmatched bases: 7. This CDR3 contains 15 residues. Germline CDR1 SGDLS, CDR2 YYNGEE. The CDR3 DNA reads TGTGCCAGCAGCGTCGACCTTCAGGGGGACACTGAAGCTTTCTTT. This encodes CASSVDLQGDTEAFF.

This clone was observed a handful of times. The chain recombines TRBV9 with TRBJ2-2; the D gene is possibly TRBD1 (6 bases). The V gene lost 4 bases and the J gene lost 1 base, with 11 bases spanning the gap. Germline V gene sequence: CDR1 SGDLS, CDR2 YYNGEE. The CDR3 is made up of 15 amino acids. CDR3 DNA sequence: TGTGCCAGCAGCATCTCGGGACAGAACACCGGGGAGCTGTTTTTT. It codes for CASSISGQNTGELFF.

The chain recombines TRBV30 with TRBJ2-5; D unresolved. The CDR3 covers 16 residues. Deletions cut 2 bases from V and 5 bases from J, with 21 bases between. Germline V lookup: CDR1 GTSNPN, CDR2 SVGIG (reference sequence). CDR3: CAWSLGRNFWSETQYF. CDR3 DNA sequence: TGTGCCTGGAGTCTGGGCAGAAATTTTTGGTCGGAGACCCAGTACTTC.

A remark on this clone: The CDR3 ends on some other residue instead of the conserved phenylalanine or tryptophan, so this is likely a read error. The V and J genes are TRBV2 and TRBJ1-5; 8 positions match TRBD1. Germline CDR1 and CDR2: SNHLY and FYNNEI. V lost 11 bases and J lost 7; bases outside the gene matches: 10. This CDR3 has 13 residues. CDR3 nucleotides: TGTGCCGCACAACAGGGGGTTGGGCAGCCCCAGCATGTT. Translating it yields CAAQQGVGQPQHV.

The chain recombines TRBV28 with TRBJ2-7; 10 nucleotides align to TRBD1. Germline CDR1 MDHEN, CDR2 SYDVKM. After removal of 10 bases from V and 7 bases from J, the junction contained 16 bases not matched to a gene. The CDR3 sequence is 15 residues long. This CDR3 reads CAISTTRDRGREQYF. The CDR3, as DNA: TGTGCCATATCCACAACCCGGGACAGGGGCAGAGAGCAGTACTTC.

The chain joins TRBV6-5 to TRBJ2-2, with TRBD2 as a possible D gene (6 bases). The CDR3 loop spans 13 amino acids. CDR1 is MNHEY and CDR2 is SVGAGI in the germline V gene. V was cut by 10 bases and J by 7 bases, with 16 bases left in between. The CDR3 loop reads CATDRGGNGELFF. CDR3 coding DNA: TGTGCCACCGATCGTGGGGGGAACGGGGAGCTGTTTTTT.

The rearrangement links TRBV30 to TRBJ2-7; TRBD1 matches at 9 bases. Losses at the gene ends were 7 bases for V and 5 bases for J; bases not matched to a gene: 12. Per germline, CDR1 GTSNPN and CDR2 SVGIG (reference sequence). CDR3 length: 14 amino acids. The CDR3 protein is CASDLGTGSHEQYF. The CDR3 DNA is TGTGCCTCGGACCTCGGGACAGGGTCCCACGAGCAGTACTTC.

This chain uses TRBV7-3 with TRBJ1-1; D unclear. Per the germline V gene, CDR1 is SGHTA and CDR2 is FQGTGA. The length of the CDR3 is 14 residues. V was pared by 5 bases and J by 1 base, with 11 bases between. CDR3 nucleotides: TGTGCCAGCAGCCCCGGGTCGGGGAACACTGAAGCTTTCTTT. Residues: CASSPGSGNTEAFF.

The CDR3 DNA reads TGTGCCACCCAGGATGGCGGGGGGCTGAACGAGCAGTACTTC. This encodes CATQDGGGLNEQYF. The rearrangement uses TRBV7-9 and TRBJ2-7, with 8 positions matching TRBD2. Germline CDR1 SEHNR, CDR2 FQNEAQ (reference sequence). V trimming: 10 bases; J trimming: 5 bases; junction bases outside the gene matches: 13. The length of the CDR3 is 14 residues.

Here the CDR3 reads CAWSSSLQGIQHF. The CDR3 DNA reads as TGTGCCTGGAGTTCATCACTTCAGGGGATCCAGCATTTT. The V call is TRBV30, the J call TRBJ1-5, with D possibly TRBD1 on 6 matching bases. Germline assignment: CDR1 GTSNPN and CDR2 SVGIG (reference sequence). Trimming stripped 2 bases from V and 12 bases from J, with 17 bases between. This CDR3 spans 13 amino acids.

This chain uses TRBV28 with TRBJ1-1; 8 bases agree with TRBD1. The V gene's germline CDR1 is MDHEN and CDR2 SYDVKM. V shed 4 bases, J shed 0 bases, and the junction held 4 bases outside the gene matches. This CDR3 contains 15 residues. CDR3: CASSSGDRLNTEAFF. CDR3 DNA sequence: TGTGCCAGCAGTTCCGGGGACAGGCTGAACACTGAAGCTTTCTTT.

Only a few counts were recorded for this clone. The chain recombines TRBV2 with TRBJ1-2, with D possibly TRBD1 on 6 matching bases. This CDR3 region has 16 residues. CDR1 is SNHLY and CDR2 is FYNNEI in the germline V gene. V was shortened by 4 bases and J by 1 base, with 16 bases between the two germline ends. The CDR3 DNA sequence: TGTGCCAGCAGTGGAGCAGGGGCCACCTTTAACTATGGCTACACCTTC. Encoded protein: CASSGAGATFNYGYTF.

The V gene is TRBV7-9, the J gene TRBJ2-2; TRBD1 agrees at 9 bases. This CDR3 spans 16 amino acids. Trimming took 2 bases from V and 2 from J; bases not matched to a gene: 3. The germline V gene has CDR1 SEHNR and CDR2 FQNEAQ (reference sequence). The CDR3: CASSLPTGGNTGELFF. DNA for the CDR3: TGTGCCAGCAGCTTACCGACAGGGGGTAACACCGGGGAGCTGTTTTTT.